These 25 T cell receptor beta chains were sequenced from one sample in a study of chemoradiotherapy in HPV16-positive cancers. Sequencing was performed with immunoSEQ multiplex PCR; in TCRdb, only in-frame clones are kept and a portion is missing. Counted here are approximately 5,000 clones, around four fifths occurring once; the ten biggest clones make up about 39%. This sample was obtained from a patient who underwent chemoradiotherapy. The receptors shown here come from a human donor with HPV-associated anogenital cancer.

The chain joins TRBV27 to TRBJ1-2; D ambiguous. CDR1 and CDR2 (germline): MNHEY, SMNVEV (reference sequence). V shed 6 bases and J shed 2 bases, with 13 bases lying between them. This CDR3 region has 14 residues. CDR3 sequence reads: CASRKLNGNYGYTF. For the CDR3, the DNA is TGTGCCAGCAGGAAATTGAACGGAAACTATGGCTACACCTTC.

This clone was counted a few times. The rearrangement joins TRBV2 to TRBJ1-1; D is uncertain. Trimming left V 5 bases short and J 7 bases short, with 8 bases between. Germline values: CDR1 SNHLY, CDR2 FYNNEI. This CDR3 contains 11 residues. The CDR3 here is CASSFRSEAFF. The CDR3 DNA reads as TGTGCCAGCAGTTTCCGCAGTGAAGCTTTCTTT.

The chain is built from TRBV11-3 and TRBJ2-3, with 10 positions matching TRBD2. Per the germline V gene, CDR1 is SGHNT and CDR2 is YENEEA. Germline trimming cut 0 bases from V and 2 bases from J; bases unmatched to any gene: 5. There are 17 residues in the CDR3. CDR3: CASSLDSAGGSTDTQYF. CDR3 bases: TGTGCCAGCAGCTTAGATTCAGCGGGGGGGTCCACAGATACGCAGTATTTT. Full variable domain (missing parts from reference TRBV11-3 and TRBJ2-3): EAGVVQSPRYKIIEKKQPVAFWCNPISGHNTLYWYLQNLGQGPELLIRYENEEAVDDSQLPKDRFSAERLKGVDSTLKIQPAELGDSAVYLCASSLDSAGGSTDTQYFGPGTRLTVL.

V gene TRBV9 combines with J gene TRBJ2-5; TRBD1 matches at 7 bases. This CDR3 comprises 13 residues. The ends lost 4 bases at V and 3 bases at J; junction bases unmatched: 3. Germline V lookup: CDR1 SGDLS, CDR2 YYNGEE. This CDR3 is CASSFGTEETQYF. The CDR3 DNA follows: TGTGCCAGCAGCTTCGGGACAGAAGAGACCCAGTACTTC. Supplemented by reference TRBV9 and TRBJ2-5, the full variable domain reads DSGVTQTPKHLITATGQRVTLRCSPRSGDLSVYWYQQSLDQGLQFLIQYYNGEERAKGNILERFSAQQFPDLHSELNLSSLELGDSALYFCASSFGTEETQYFGPGTRLLVL.

This chain links TRBV7-2 with TRBJ1-6, with D uncertain. The CDR3 is 16 amino acids. V was trimmed by 5 bases and J by 0 bases, leaving 11 bases between them. Germline V gives CDR1 SGHTA, CDR2 FQGNSA. CDR3 nucleotide sequence: TGTGCCAGCAGCCCCCGACATAGCTCCTATAATTCACCCCTCCACTTT. This codes for CASSPRHSSYNSPLHF.

V is TRBV11-3 and J is TRBJ1-1, with 7 nucleotides matching TRBD1. CDR3 length: 14 amino acids. Germline V gene data show CDR1 as SGHNT and CDR2 as YENEEA. V shed 0 bases and J 9 bases; nucleotides not matched to a gene: 7. This chain's CDR3 is CASSLDERGQQAFF. For the CDR3, the DNA is TGTGCCAGCAGCTTAGATGAGAGGGGACAGCAAGCTTTCTTT.

The V gene is TRBV6-5, the J gene TRBJ1-1; D is unresolved. CDR3 length: 15 amino acids. Trimming shortened V by 7 bases and J by 4 bases, and 19 bases separated the two germline ends. Per the germline V gene, CDR1 is MNHEY and CDR2 is SVGAGI. DNA for the CDR3: TGTGCCAGCACCTCAACGGCCGCAGGACTCACTGAAGCTTTCTTT. Residues: CASTSTAAGLTEAFF.

This chain links TRBV5-4 with TRBJ2-3; 9 positions agree with TRBD2. The CDR3 consists of 18 residues. J lost 0 bases, V lost 6 bases, and 14 bases had no gene match. Germline CDR1 reads SGHNT; CDR2 reads YYREEE (reference sequence). The CDR3, as DNA: TGTGCCAGCACCCATTCCTCTCATAGCGGGAGAAGCACAGATACGCAGTATTTT. Translated, it gives CASTHSSHSGRSTDTQYF. Using reference TRBV5-4 and TRBJ2-3 for the parts outside the CDR3, the full variable domain is ETGVTQSPTHLIKTRGQQVTLRCSSQSGHNTVSWYQQALGQGPQFIFQYYREEENGRGNFPPRFSGLQFPNYSSELNVNALELDDSALYLCASTHSSHSGRSTDTQYFGPGTRLTVL.

The chain carries TRBV6-5 and TRBJ2-1; D is perhaps TRBD1 (6 bases). Trimming cost V 8 bases and J 6 bases, with 17 bases left between them. Germline CDR1 MNHEY, CDR2 SVGAGI. This CDR3 has 14 residues. CDR3 loop: CASAGELISNEQFF. CDR3 DNA sequence: TGTGCCAGCGCAGGGGAACTAATTAGCAATGAGCAGTTCTTC.

The rearrangement joins TRBV7-3 to TRBJ1-5; D is possibly TRBD1 (5 bases). V was trimmed by 4 bases and J by 5 bases, leaving 24 bases between them. Germline assignment: CDR1 SGHTA and CDR2 FQGTGA. CDR3 size: 18 residues. The CDR3 region is CASSSLPVGARAYQPQHF. The CDR3 DNA reads as TGTGCCAGCAGCTCCCTCCCTGTCGGGGCCAGGGCGTATCAGCCCCAGCATTTT.

This chain links TRBV19 with TRBJ2-2; 7 positions agree with TRBD1. V shed 5 bases, J shed 6 bases, and the junction held 6 bases outside the gene matches. CDR1 is LNHDA and CDR2 is SQIVND in the germline V gene (reference sequence). There are 14 residues in the CDR3. The CDR3 nucleotides read TGTGCCAGTAGTTTGACTCAGGGGGCCGGGGAGCTGTTTTTT. Translating gives CASSLTQGAGELFF.

J is TRBJ2-3 and V is TRBV7-9; TRBD2 matches at 7 bases. The germline gives CDR1 SEHNR, CDR2 FQNEAQ (reference sequence). The V and J ends lost 5 bases and 3 bases, in that order; junction bases with no gene match: 8. The CDR3 is made up of 15 amino acids. The CDR3 sequence is CASSPPWRETDTQYF. CDR3 DNA sequence: TGTGCCAGCAGCCCCCCCTGGCGGGAGACAGATACGCAGTATTTT.

This clone was seen a handful of times. The chain carries TRBV11-3 and TRBJ2-3; D gene ambiguous. V lost 5 bases to trimming and J lost 3 bases, with 6 bases between them. This CDR3 is 12 amino acids long. Germline-derived CDR1 and CDR2 are SGHNT and YENEEA. The CDR3 DNA reads TGTGCCAGCAGCCCCGTTACAGATACGCAGTATTTT. It translates to CASSPVTDTQYF.

V and J are TRBV27 and TRBJ1-1; the D is unclear. CDR3 length: 14 residues. The ends were cut back, 0 bases at V and 3 bases at J, with 8 bases in the middle. Germline V CDR1 and CDR2: MNHEY, SMNVEV (reference sequence). CDR3 DNA sequence: TGTGCCAGCAGTTTATCTTGGGTTGACACTGAAGCTTTCTTT. It translates to CASSLSWVDTEAFF.

V and J are TRBV9 and TRBJ2-1, with a weak D call TRBD1 (5 bases). This CDR3 region has 14 residues. CDR1 and CDR2 (germline): SGDLS, YYNGEE. With 0 bases removed from V and 8 bases from J, the gap between germline ends came to 12 bases. This chain's CDR3 is CASSVAGLAYEQFF. The CDR3 DNA reads as TGTGCCAGCAGCGTAGCAGGGTTGGCATATGAGCAGTTCTTC.

This clone was counted only a few times. The chain uses TRBV6-5 and TRBJ2-3; D remains ambiguous. Germline V gene data show CDR1 as MNHEY and CDR2 as SVGAGI. Trimming left V 6 bases short and J 0 bases short, with 7 bases between. The CDR3 is 13 residues long. The CDR3 sequence: CASRFDSTDTQYF. CDR3 coding DNA: TGTGCCAGCAGATTTGACAGCACAGATACGCAGTATTTT.

This chain links TRBV6-1 with TRBJ2-3, with TRBD2 matching 7 bases. Unmatched junction bases numbered 9, after V lost 5 bases and J lost 4 bases. The CDR3 spans 15 residues. Germline V gene sequence: CDR1 MNHNS, CDR2 SASEGT. The CDR3 region has the DNA TGTGCCAGCAGTCTTATGGGGGGGAACGCAGATACGCAGTATTTT. Translation: CASSLMGGNADTQYF.

The gene calls are TRBV11-2 and TRBJ2-2; a possible D gene is TRBD2 (6 bases). CDR1 and CDR2 from the germline V gene are SGHAT and FQNNGV. This CDR3 is 15 amino acids long. V lost 3 bases and J 6 bases, leaving 14 bases between the germline ends. The CDR3 loop reads CASSFAGGTAGELFF. CDR3 bases: TGTGCCAGCAGCTTTGCCGGGGGAACGGCCGGGGAGCTGTTTTTT. Drawing the rest from reference TRBV11-2 and TRBJ2-2, the complete variable domain is EAGVAQSPRYKIIEKRQSVAFWCNPISGHATLYWYQQILGQGPKLLIQFQNNGVVDDSQLPKDRFSAERLKGVDSTLKIQPAKLEDSAVYLCASSFAGGTAGELFFGEGSRLTVL.

The chain is built from TRBV6-1 and TRBJ1-2; TRBD1 is a possible D gene (6 bases). This CDR3 has 16 residues. V dropped 4 bases and J dropped 0 bases, with 15 bases sitting between them. In germline, CDR1 is MNHNS, CDR2 SASEGT. CDR3 DNA sequence: TGTGCCAGCAGTGGCGTTTCAGGGGTCCCTAACTATGGCTACACCTTC. Translated, it gives CASSGVSGVPNYGYTF.

The rearrangement joins TRBV9 to TRBJ1-2; D not resolved. From germline, CDR1 is SGDLS and CDR2 YYNGEE. V was trimmed by 4 bases and J by 4 bases, leaving 8 bases between them. This CDR3 spans 12 amino acids. The CDR3 nucleotides are TGTGCCAGCAGCCCCGAGACCTATGGCTACACCTTC. Translation: CASSPETYGYTF.

The J gene is TRBJ1-1, the V gene TRBV11-3; TRBD1 matches 8 bases. The CDR3 covers 14 residues. Looked up from germline, CDR1 is SGHNT and CDR2 is YENEEA. V gave up 5 bases and J gave up 5 bases; unmatched junction bases: 7. DNA of the CDR3: TGTGCCAGCAGCCCCGCCGGGACAGGAACTGAAGCTTTCTTT. Its protein is CASSPAGTGTEAFF.

The chain has TRBV7-6 and TRBJ1-3; the D is unclear. Trimming left V 0 bases short and J 4 bases short, with 4 bases between. The V gene's germline CDR1 is SGHVS and CDR2 FNYEAQ. CDR3 length equals 13 residues. The CDR3 region is CASSLAAGNTIYF. CDR3 DNA sequence: TGTGCCAGCAGCTTAGCGGCGGGAAACACCATATATTTT.

The table lists this clone with a count of one. The chain joins TRBV2 to TRBJ1-5; D perhaps matches TRBD1 (5 bases). The CDR3 spans 15 residues. Trimming shortened V by 0 bases and J by 6 bases, and 12 bases separated the two germline ends. Germline assignment: CDR1 SNHLY and CDR2 FYNNEI. The CDR3 loop is CASSEALGGRQPQHF. The CDR3 DNA reads TGTGCCAGCAGTGAAGCGCTCGGGGGTCGTCAGCCCCAGCATTTT.

In this sample, this clone turned up once. CDR3 coding DNA: TGCGCCAGCAGCCGTGATAGCGGGAGGGCCGGGAATGAGCAGTTCTTC. Protein: CASSRDSGRAGNEQFF. V and J are TRBV5-1 and TRBJ2-1; 11 nucleotides match TRBD2. Germline assignment: CDR1 SGHRS and CDR2 YFSETQ. The J segment lost 7 bases and the V segment lost 4 bases, leaving 10 bases of the junction unmatched. CDR3 length: 16 amino acids.

This clone was observed once. V usage is TRBV9 and J usage is TRBJ2-3; TRBD2 matches 7 bases. CDR3 length: 14 residues. Trimming took 2 bases from V and 4 from J; bases not matched to a gene: 4. CDR1 is SGDLS, CDR2 YYNGEE, per germline. The CDR3 protein is CASSVRAGADTQYF. The CDR3 region has the DNA TGTGCCAGCAGCGTTAGGGCGGGAGCAGATACGCAGTATTTT. Using reference TRBV9 and TRBJ2-3 for the parts outside the CDR3, the full variable domain is DSGVTQTPKHLITATGQRVTLRCSPRSGDLSVYWYQQSLDQGLQFLIQYYNGEERAKGNILERFSAQQFPDLHSELNLSSLELGDSALYFCASSVRAGADTQYFGPGTRLTVL.